This T cell receptor beta chain was profiled in a study of STAT5B mutations in CD4+ large granular lymphocyte leukemia. General study findings and limits: Patient CD4-sorted repertoires looked more clonal than healthy CD4+ repertoires, even without putative leukemic clones. Approximately 25% of private leukemic clonotypes occurred rarely in other patients' non-leukemic repertoires.

In the authors' workflow: A productive frequency of 2.59 x 10-5 was the lowest detectable. This table comes from immunoSEQ multiplex PCR, and its TCRdb copy is limited to in-frame clones, with some not included. From that table come the V and J calls and clone size; the DNA was used to work out D and trimming. The sample consists of about 38,000 clones, 65% to 90% of them appearing once. With respect to this clone: Its antigen is unknown.

Per germline, CDR1 MNHNY and CDR2 SVGAGI (reference sequence). CDR3 size: 14 residues. The germline V and J ends were trimmed by 7 bases and 2 bases, with 12 bases remaining between them. Material for sequencing was CD4+ T cells from blood buffy coats. The chain has TRBV6-6 and TRBJ1-3, with D perhaps matching TRBD1 (6 bases). This TCR came from a human donor in good health. This CDR3 is CASTVGTPGNTIYF. As DNA, the CDR3 is TGTGCCAGCACTGTCGGGACACCTGGAAACACCATATATTTT.